The 11 T cell receptor beta chains below all came from one sample that was sequenced in a study of blood T cell repertoires in COVID-19 (dated by TCRdb to between 2020 and 2021). Library generation was performed with the immunoSEQ multiplex PCR assay. TCRdb carries this immuneACCESS record with in-frame sequences only. Its versions omit some clonotypes, under half of them owing to an unresolved V gene in the studies checked, with the rest unexplained. This sample is represented by about 81,000 clones; around 80% of them were singletons. The top ten constitute about 10% of the sample. Sample: peripheral blood. These receptors were obtained from a man between 60 and 75 years old with acute or convalescent COVID-19.

The chain carries TRBV28 and TRBJ1-2; TRBD1 is a possible D gene (5 bases). This CDR3 region has 13 residues. CDR1 and CDR2 (germline): MDHEN, SYDVKM. The ends were cut back, 6 bases at V and 4 bases at J, with 12 bases in the middle. CDR3 DNA sequence: TGTGCCAGCAGGTCCCAGGGCGGCTATGGCTACACCTTC. This translates into CASRSQGGYGYTF.

This chain uses TRBV19 with TRBJ1-2; no reliable D call. The CDR3 consists of 15 residues. The V end was cut by 2 bases, the J end by 2 bases, with 12 bases between. Germline V gives CDR1 LNHDA, CDR2 SQIVND (reference sequence). The chain's CDR3 is CASSIYSETNYGYTF. As DNA, the CDR3 is TGTGCCAGTAGTATATACAGTGAGACAAACTATGGCTACACCTTC.

The chain is built from TRBV4-3 and TRBJ2-1, with TRBD2 matching over 12 bases. V lost 4 bases, J lost 3 bases, and 7 bases stayed unmatched. Germline-derived CDR1 and CDR2 are LGHNA and YSLEER. CDR3 length: 17 residues. CDR3 in DNA: TGCGCCAGCAGCCCATCCCGACTAGCGGGGGACTACAATGAGCAGTTCTTC. It is translated as CASSPSRLAGDYNEQFF.

The genes are TRBV10-1 and TRBJ2-3; 8 positions match TRBD2. Germline values: CDR1 WNHNN, CDR2 SYGVQD (reference sequence). This CDR3 contains 14 residues. Trimming cost V 8 bases and J 3 bases; bases outside gene matches: 7. The DNA for the CDR3 is TGCGCCAGCCAGAGCGGGAGAGGGACAGATACGCAGTATTTT. Encoded protein: CASQSGRGTDTQYF.

The chain carries TRBV5-1 and TRBJ2-3; 9 bases align to TRBD1. With V trimmed by 4 bases and J by 4 bases, 10 bases remained unmatched. Germline values: CDR1 SGHRS, CDR2 YFSETQ. This CDR3 contains 16 residues. DNA for the CDR3: TGCGCCAGCAGCCTGTATACGACAGGGGGAGCAGATACGCAGTATTTT. Amino acids: CASSLYTTGGADTQYF.

The chain recombines TRBV19 with TRBJ2-6; weak D call: TRBD1 (6 bases). The germline CDR1 and CDR2 sequences are LNHDA and SQIVND (reference sequence). V was clipped by 6 bases and J by 0 bases, with 12 bases between them. The CDR3 is 16 residues long. This chain's CDR3 is CASRDSDTSGANVLTF. The DNA for the CDR3 is TGTGCCAGTAGGGACAGTGATACCTCTGGGGCCAACGTCCTGACTTTC.

This chain connects TRBV3-1 (or the pseudogene TRBV3-2) to TRBJ2-7; possibly TRBD1 for D (5 bases). This CDR3 comprises 14 residues. Germline-derived CDR1 and CDR2 are LGHDT and YNNKEL (reference sequence). The V end lost 4 bases, the J end lost 6 bases, and 16 bases lay between the germline ends. As DNA, the CDR3 is TGTGCCAGCAGCCCAAACCAGGGTCAAGGCGAGCAGTACTTC. This gives the protein CASSPNQGQGEQYF.

J is TRBJ1-5 and V is TRBV4-1; maybe TRBD1 (5 bases). The length of the CDR3 is 17 residues. CDR1 is MGHRA, CDR2 YSYEKL, per germline. Trimming took 0 bases from V and 2 from J, leaving 14 bases between them. CDR3 in amino acids: CASSQDQGGWGNQPQHF. CDR3 DNA: TGCGCCAGCAGCCAAGATCAGGGTGGCTGGGGCAATCAGCCCCAGCATTTT.

The chain has TRBV9 and TRBJ2-5; the D gene is possibly TRBD2 (7 bases). In germline, CDR1 is SGDLS, CDR2 YYNGEE. Deletions cut 6 bases from V and 4 bases from J, with 19 bases between. The CDR3 runs to 15 residues. The CDR3 coding sequence is TGTGCCAGCACCCTCCAAGGGGCGGGGGCAGAGACCCAGTACTTC. It is translated as CASTLQGAGAETQYF.

The V gene is TRBV5-1, the J gene TRBJ2-1; 10 bases line up with TRBD1. J was trimmed by 8 bases and V by 0 bases; bases with no gene match: 11. The germline V gene has CDR1 SGHRS and CDR2 YFSETQ. The CDR3 is made up of 17 amino acids. The CDR3 nucleotides read TGCGCCAGCAGCTTGGGACCCCCGGGACAGGGGTTACATGAGCAGTTCTTC. It encodes CASSLGPPGQGLHEQFF. Full variable domain (remainder filled in from reference TRBV5-1 and TRBJ2-1): KAGVTQTPRYLIKTRGQQVTLSCSPISGHRSVSWYQQTPGQGLQFLFEYFSETQRNKGNFPGRFSGRQFSNSRSEMNVSTLELGDSALYLCASSLGPPGQGLHEQFFGPGTRLTVL.

Only one count was recorded for this clone. The V gene is TRBV24-1, the J gene TRBJ2-5, with TRBD1 matching over 8 bases. V was pared by 4 bases and J by 5 bases, with 11 bases of the junction left unmatched. This CDR3 region has 16 residues. Germline loops: CDR1 KGHDR, CDR2 SFDVKD. DNA for the CDR3: TGTGCCACCAGTGACCAGGATCCAGGGGGCGCGGAGACCCAGTACTTC. As protein: CATSDQDPGGAETQYF.